This TCR beta chain was recorded in a study of cytomegalovirus exposure and HLA in healthy donors. Study-wide results and limits: Later analysis associated a missense DCLRE1C variant with TCR beta V- and J-gene trimming. Solely CMV serostatus was available to characterize immune exposure. Presence/absence analysis assumed near-uniform sequencing depth across donors. Reports credit the classifier with highly specific, highly sensitive diagnosis of cytomegalovirus status.

The primer mix had 60 Vbeta and 13 Jbeta primers. Clones were read by immunoSEQ multiplex PCR, and TCRdb kept only the in-frame ones, dropping some. The sample has 60,000 to 70,000 clones; 65% to 80% are singletons. To note about this clone: What it binds is not known.

V was pared by 4 bases and J by 4 bases, with 13 bases between. CDR3 length: 14 residues. Germline CDR1 is MNHEY and CDR2 is SVGAGI. This clonotype originated in a woman aged 25 to 45 in good health and CMV-seronegative. V is TRBV6-5 and J is TRBJ1-1; the D is unclear. Source material: PBMCs. The CDR3 spells CASSSGGIGTEAFF. The CDR3 bases are TGTGCCAGCAGTTCAGGTGGAATTGGCACTGAAGCTTTCTTT.